The 30 T cell receptor beta chains in this list originate from one sample, sequenced in a study of memory CD4+ T cells and cytomegalovirus serostatus. Clones were sequenced by immunoSEQ multiplex PCR, and TCRdb holds only the in-frame ones, with some missing. The sample shows about 60,000 clones, over 70% of them seen only once. Single viable CD3+CD4+CD8-CD45RO+ cells were sorted as the memory CD4+ T cells. Sequencing was done on a sample of memory CD4+ T cells from blood. These receptors were collected from an adult in good health and CMV-seronegative. Some clones in this sample may be carry-over from other donors' samples.

The rearrangement joins TRBV7-2 to TRBJ1-5; D remains ambiguous. There are 13 residues in the CDR3. Germline CDR1 is SGHTA and CDR2 is FQGNSA. V lost 2 bases and J lost 0, with 2 bases in between. CDR3 loop: CASSLLSNQPQHF. CDR3 in DNA: TGTGCCAGCAGCTTACTTAGCAATCAGCCCCAGCATTTT.

The gene calls are TRBV5-4 and TRBJ2-6; possible D gene TRBD1, 6 bases. The length of the CDR3 is 17 residues. Germline values: CDR1 SGHNT, CDR2 YYREEE (reference sequence). Trimming removed 4 bases at V and 0 bases at J, with 14 bases between. The CDR3 region is CASSPGTPSSGANVLTF. The DNA of the CDR3 is TGTGCCAGCAGCCCGGGGACACCGAGCTCTGGGGCCAACGTCCTGACTTTC. The full variable domain, with the rest looked up from reference TRBV5-4 and TRBJ2-6, is ETGVTQSPTHLIKTRGQQVTLRCSSQSGHNTVSWYQQALGQGPQFIFQYYREEENGRGNFPPRFSGLQFPNYSSELNVNALELDDSALYLCASSPGTPSSGANVLTFGAGSRLTVL.

The chain uses TRBV6-6 and TRBJ2-3; no reliable D call. The CDR3 sequence is 14 residues long. The V end was cut by 0 bases, the J end by 1 base, with 5 bases between. Germline V lookup: CDR1 MNHNY, CDR2 SVGAGI (reference sequence). The CDR3 coding sequence is TGTGCCAGCAGTTACTCTGGCGGCACAGATACGCAGTATTTT. Protein sequence: CASSYSGGTDTQYF.

The chain joins TRBV19 to TRBJ2-3; 8 nucleotides line up with TRBD2. V trimming: 5 bases; J trimming: 4 bases; junction bases outside the gene matches: 14. The CDR3 is 17 amino acids. Germline values: CDR1 LNHDA, CDR2 SQIVND (reference sequence). CDR3 sequence reads: CASSDSLAGGTPDTQYF. The CDR3 DNA is TGTGCCAGTAGTGACAGTCTCGCGGGAGGAACCCCAGATACGCAGTATTTT.

The chain employs TRBV9 and TRBJ2-1; D is unresolved. CDR3 length: 17 residues. Trimming removed 0 bases from V and 0 bases from J, with 13 bases in between. CDR1 and CDR2 from the germline V gene are SGDLS and YYNGEE. The CDR3 sequence is CASSVGAQSYSYNEQFF. Written as DNA, the CDR3 is TGTGCCAGCAGCGTAGGCGCCCAATCTTACTCCTACAATGAGCAGTTCTTC.

The V and J genes are TRBV19 and TRBJ1-3; the D gene is possibly TRBD1 (5 bases). In germline, CDR1 is LNHDA, CDR2 SQIVND (reference sequence). Deletions cut 7 bases from V and 3 bases from J, with 16 bases between. The CDR3 consists of 15 residues. The CDR3 coding sequence is TGTGCCAGTACCGGGCAGGGCTTCCTTGGAAACACCATATATTTT. This sequence encodes CASTGQGFLGNTIYF.

This chain uses TRBV19 with TRBJ2-1; 9 bases align to TRBD1. The germline gives CDR1 LNHDA, CDR2 SQIVND (reference sequence). The CDR3 has 16 residues. V was clipped by 6 bases and J by 4 bases; unmatched bases: 10. The CDR3 spells CASSRGGTGFYNEQFF. The CDR3 coding sequence is TGTGCCAGTAGCCGGGGCGGGACAGGGTTTTACAATGAGCAGTTCTTC.

The J gene is TRBJ2-3, the V gene TRBV7-6, with D hard to call. The ends were cut back, 1 base at V and 9 bases at J, with 11 bases in the middle. CDR1 and CDR2 (germline): SGHVS, FNYEAQ. The length of the CDR3 is 13 residues. CDR3 nucleotides: TGTGCCAGCAGCTTAGGCCAGCTCGACACGCAGTATTTT. It encodes CASSLGQLDTQYF.

This chain joins TRBV5-1 and TRBJ1-1; tentative D call: TRBD1 (5 bases). V lost 6 bases, J lost 1 base, and 13 bases lay in between. CDR1 and CDR2 (germline): SGHRS, YFSETQ. The CDR3 has 14 amino acids. Here the CDR3 reads CASKKQGSNTEAFF. For the CDR3, the DNA is TGCGCCAGCAAAAAGCAGGGATCGAACACTGAAGCTTTCTTT.

The J gene is TRBJ2-2, the V gene TRBV4-1, with unresolved D. Germline V lookup: CDR1 MGHRA, CDR2 YSYEKL. V gave up 1 base and J gave up 4 bases, with 13 bases separating them. The CDR3 runs 16 residues. The DNA for the CDR3 is TGCGCCAGCAGCCAAGTGGTTCTAAGGTCCACCGGGGAGCTGTTTTTT. Residues: CASSQVVLRSTGELFF.

This clone came up a few times. The chain employs TRBV15 and TRBJ1-2; no definite D call. Germline lookup yields CDR1 LNHNV and CDR2 YYDKDF (reference sequence). V lost 0 bases and J 5 bases, leaving 13 bases between the germline ends. The CDR3 is made up of 15 amino acids. The CDR3 bases are TGTGCCACCAGCAGAGACATCGGCCAAGCATATGGCTACACCTTC. It codes for CATSRDIGQAYGYTF. The complete variable domain, with remaining parts taken from reference TRBV15 and TRBJ1-2, reads DAMVIQNPRYQVTQFGKPVTLSCSQTLNHNVMYWYQQKSSQAPKLLFHYYDKDFNNEADTPDNFQSRRPNTSFCFLDIRSPGLGDTAMYLCATSRDIGQAYGYTFGSGTRLTVV.

V gene TRBV25-1 combines with J gene TRBJ2-1; tentatively, D is TRBD2 (5 bases). Trimming cost V 3 bases and J 9 bases, with 12 bases left between them. Looked up from germline, CDR1 is MGHDK and CDR2 is SYGVNS. The CDR3 is made up of 13 amino acids. Written as DNA, the CDR3 is TGTGCCAGCAGTGATTGGCTAGCCGGTGAGCAGTTCTTC. Amino acids: CASSDWLAGEQFF.

In this sample, this clone turned up once. The V and J genes are TRBV5-6 and TRBJ1-2; 7 bases agree with TRBD1. The CDR3 has 15 amino acids. Germline V gene sequence: CDR1 SGHDT, CDR2 YYEEEE. Germline trimming cut 4 bases from V and 0 bases from J; bases unmatched to any gene: 6. CDR3 sequence reads: CASSLTGTANYGYTF. Here the CDR3 DNA reads TGTGCCAGCAGCCTCACCGGGACAGCTAACTATGGCTACACCTTC.

J is TRBJ1-2 and V is TRBV7-9; unclear D gene. The CDR3 extends over 13 amino acids. Trimming cost V 2 bases and J 2 bases, with 6 bases left between them. In germline, CDR1 is SEHNR, CDR2 FQNEAQ (reference sequence). This chain's CDR3 is CASSLYGNYGYTF. CDR3 nucleotide sequence: TGTGCCAGCAGCTTATACGGCAACTATGGCTACACCTTC.

The chain combines TRBV7-3 with TRBJ2-1; D is unresolved. Trimming stripped 5 bases from V and 12 bases from J, with 17 bases between. The CDR3 spans 13 residues. Germline lookup yields CDR1 SGHTA and CDR2 FQGTGA. In nucleotides, the CDR3 is TGTGCCAGCAGCCTAGACTCGAGCTTAGGGCAGTTCTTC. It translates to CASSLDSSLGQFF.

This clone has just one count. This chain joins TRBV29-1 and TRBJ2-7; D is ambiguous. Germline CDR1 is SQVTM and CDR2 is ANQGSEA. The CDR3 is 13 residues long. V gave up 4 bases and J gave up 1 base, with 11 bases separating them. The CDR3 nucleotides are TGCAGCGTTGCCCGGAGTTTATCCTACGAGCAGTACTTC. It yields the protein CSVARSLSYEQYF.

The chain is built from TRBV28 and TRBJ1-2; a possible D gene is TRBD1 (5 bases). The germline gives CDR1 MDHEN, CDR2 SYDVKM. The CDR3 sequence is 15 residues long. V was trimmed by 6 bases and J by 8 bases, leaving 22 bases between them. The CDR3 DNA follows: TGTGCCAGCAGCTCCGGGGGGGAAACCCTACGGGGCTACACCTTC. Protein product: CASSSGGETLRGYTF.

This clone has a single count. The chain links TRBV29-1 to TRBJ2-1; D unresolved. Germline-derived CDR1 and CDR2 are SQVTM and ANQGSEA. The ends were cut back, 3 bases at V and 9 bases at J, with 15 bases in the middle. The CDR3 sequence is 13 residues long. This CDR3 is CSVDLVRSLEQFF. In DNA, the CDR3 is TGCAGCGTTGACCTAGTGAGGAGCCTTGAGCAGTTCTTC.

This clone was detected once. The V gene is TRBV27, the J gene TRBJ2-1; 10 bases agree with TRBD2. The CDR3 is 15 residues long. Looked up from germline, CDR1 is MNHEY and CDR2 is SMNVEV (reference sequence). J gave up 7 bases and V 4 bases, and 7 bases lay outside the gene matches. The CDR3 loop reads CASSSLAGARNEQFF. CDR3 bases: TGTGCCAGCAGTTCCCTAGCGGGAGCCCGGAATGAGCAGTTCTTC.

The V gene is TRBV10-3, the J gene TRBJ2-6; a weak D match, TRBD2 (7 bases). V lost 3 bases and J 2 bases, leaving 17 bases between the germline ends. CDR1 and CDR2 (germline): ENHRY, SYGVKD. This CDR3 comprises 18 residues. The CDR3 reads CAISEGMWGGPGANVLTF. CDR3 coding DNA: TGTGCCATCAGTGAAGGGATGTGGGGGGGCCCTGGGGCCAACGTCCTGACTTTC.

The chain has TRBV11-2 and TRBJ2-3; D uncertain. The CDR3 is 14 amino acids. The V end lost 4 bases, the J end lost 4 bases, and 12 bases lay between the germline ends. Germline V gene lookup returns CDR1 SGHAT and CDR2 FQNNGV. CDR3 in amino acids: CASSSQAPPDTQYF. In DNA form, the CDR3 reads TGTGCCAGCAGCTCCCAAGCCCCCCCAGATACGCAGTATTTT. Full variable domain (remainder filled in from reference TRBV11-2 and TRBJ2-3): EAGVAQSPRYKIIEKRQSVAFWCNPISGHATLYWYQQILGQGPKLLIQFQNNGVVDDSQLPKDRFSAERLKGVDSTLKIQPAKLEDSAVYLCASSSQAPPDTQYFGPGTRLTVL.

The chain carries TRBV14 and TRBJ2-1, with 14 bases aligning to TRBD2. The CDR3 spans 19 residues. Germline V gene sequence: CDR1 SGHDN, CDR2 FVKESK. The trim removed 1 base at V and 8 bases at J, leaving 13 bases unmatched. The CDR3 loop is CASSQVFDGTSGSRHEQFF. The CDR3 coding sequence is TGTGCCAGCAGCCAAGTGTTTGACGGGACTAGCGGGAGTCGTCATGAGCAGTTCTTC.

The chain links TRBV29-1 to TRBJ1-2; 7 bases align to TRBD1. The CDR3 sequence is 13 residues long. From germline, CDR1 is SQVTM and CDR2 ANQGSEA. V lost 6 bases, J lost 3 bases, and 7 bases stayed unmatched. CDR3 in amino acids: CSVRIGTDYGYTF. The CDR3, as DNA: TGCAGCGTCCGGATAGGGACAGACTATGGCTACACCTTC.

The chain links TRBV10-1 to TRBJ1-6; D not resolved. V lost 3 bases and J lost 10, with 7 bases in between. The CDR3 sequence is 12 residues long. The germline V gene has CDR1 WNHNN and CDR2 SYGVQD (reference sequence). The CDR3 reads CASSDRGSPLHF. CDR3 in DNA: TGCGCCAGCAGTGATAGAGGCTCACCCCTCCACTTT.

The genes are TRBV6-6 and TRBJ2-7; unclear D gene. Between the trimmed V and J ends, which lost 2 bases and 5 bases, there was a span of 4 bases. The CDR3 is 11 amino acids. The germline gives CDR1 MNHNY, CDR2 SVGAGI (reference sequence). Here the CDR3 DNA reads TGTGCCAGCAGTTACATGGACGAGCAGTACTTC. It yields the protein CASSYMDEQYF.

The chain combines TRBV5-4 with TRBJ2-7, with 9 bases matching TRBD2. The germline gives CDR1 SGHNT, CDR2 YYREEE (reference sequence). The J segment lost 3 bases and the V segment lost 3 bases, leaving 16 bases of the junction unmatched. The CDR3 consists of 18 residues. As DNA, the CDR3 is TGTGCCAGCAGCTCCCTCCAAGGTGCGCGGGAGGGCAACTACGAGCAGTACTTC. Protein sequence: CASSSLQGAREGNYEQYF. The variable domain in full, completed from reference TRBV5-4 and TRBJ2-7, reads ETGVTQSPTHLIKTRGQQVTLRCSSQSGHNTVSWYQQALGQGPQFIFQYYREEENGRGNFPPRFSGLQFPNYSSELNVNALELDDSALYLCASSSLQGAREGNYEQYFGPGTRLTVT.

The chain joins TRBV5-6 to TRBJ2-5, with 8 bases aligning to TRBD1. This CDR3 is built from 17 residues. V lost 1 base to trimming and J lost 5 bases; unmatched junction nucleotides: 13. From germline, CDR1 is SGHDT and CDR2 YYEEEE. The CDR3 region has the DNA TGTGCCAGCAGCTTGACTTGGGGACAGGCGGGTGTGGAGACCCAGTACTTC. Translating it yields CASSLTWGQAGVETQYF.

The rearrangement joins TRBV6-6 to TRBJ2-1; TRBD2 agrees at 12 bases. The CDR3 totals 15 residues. The germline CDR1 and CDR2 sequences are MNHNY and SVGAGI (reference sequence). Trimming cost V 6 bases and J 7 bases; bases outside gene matches: 7. In nucleotides, the CDR3 is TGTGCCAGCAGAACGGCTAGCGGGGGGGCAAATGAGCAGTTCTTC. Encoded protein: CASRTASGGANEQFF.

The chain carries TRBV19 and TRBJ2-5; D ambiguous. CDR3 length: 12 amino acids. V lost 8 bases and J 7 bases, leaving 14 bases between the germline ends. Looked up from germline, CDR1 is LNHDA and CDR2 is SQIVND (reference sequence). CDR3 in amino acids: CASGPRLGTQYF. In nucleotides, the CDR3 is TGTGCCAGTGGCCCCCGGCTGGGGACCCAGTACTTC.

As regards this clone: Other DNA sequences in the sample encode the same CDR3. V gene TRBV27 combines with J gene TRBJ1-6; 8 bases match TRBD1. Trimming removed 6 bases from V and 5 bases from J; junction bases left unmatched: 0. The CDR3 length is 13 residues. The germline CDR1 and CDR2 sequences are MNHEY and SMNVEV (reference sequence). CDR3 in DNA: TGTGCCAGCAGGGGACAGGATAATTCACCCCTCCACTTT. Amino acids: CASRGQDNSPLHF.